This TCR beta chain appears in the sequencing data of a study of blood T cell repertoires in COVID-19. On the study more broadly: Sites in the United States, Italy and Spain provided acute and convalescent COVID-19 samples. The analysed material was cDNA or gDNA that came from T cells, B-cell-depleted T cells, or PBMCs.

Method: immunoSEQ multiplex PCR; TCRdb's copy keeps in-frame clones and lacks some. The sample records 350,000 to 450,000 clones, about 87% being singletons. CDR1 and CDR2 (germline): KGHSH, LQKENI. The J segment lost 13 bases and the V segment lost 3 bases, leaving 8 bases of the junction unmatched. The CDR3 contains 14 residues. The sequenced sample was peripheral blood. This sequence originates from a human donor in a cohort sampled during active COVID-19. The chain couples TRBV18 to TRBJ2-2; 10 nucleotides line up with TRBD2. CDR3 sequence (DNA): TGTGCCAGCTCACCGAGTGCTAGCGGGAGTGGGCTGTTTTTT. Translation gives CASSPSASGSGLFF. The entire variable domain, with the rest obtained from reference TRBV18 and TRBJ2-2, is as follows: NAGVMQNPRHLVRRRGQEARLRCSPMKGHSHVYWYRQLPEEGLKFMVYLQKENIIDESGMPKERFSAEFPKEGPSILRIQQVVRGDSAAYFCASSPSASGSGLFFGEGSRLTVL.